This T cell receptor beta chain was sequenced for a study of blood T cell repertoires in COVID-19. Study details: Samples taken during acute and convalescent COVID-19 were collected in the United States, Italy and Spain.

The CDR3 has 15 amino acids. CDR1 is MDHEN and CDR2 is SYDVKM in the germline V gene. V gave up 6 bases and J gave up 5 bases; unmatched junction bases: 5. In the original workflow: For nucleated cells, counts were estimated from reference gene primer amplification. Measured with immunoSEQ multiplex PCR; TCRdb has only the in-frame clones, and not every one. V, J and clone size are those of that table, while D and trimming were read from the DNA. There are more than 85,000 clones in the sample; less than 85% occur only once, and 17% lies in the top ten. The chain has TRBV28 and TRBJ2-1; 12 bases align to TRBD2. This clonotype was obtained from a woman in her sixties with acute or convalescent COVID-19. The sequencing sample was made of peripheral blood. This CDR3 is CASRKRLAGDNEQFF. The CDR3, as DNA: TGTGCCAGCAGAAAAAGACTAGCGGGGGACAATGAGCAGTTCTTC.